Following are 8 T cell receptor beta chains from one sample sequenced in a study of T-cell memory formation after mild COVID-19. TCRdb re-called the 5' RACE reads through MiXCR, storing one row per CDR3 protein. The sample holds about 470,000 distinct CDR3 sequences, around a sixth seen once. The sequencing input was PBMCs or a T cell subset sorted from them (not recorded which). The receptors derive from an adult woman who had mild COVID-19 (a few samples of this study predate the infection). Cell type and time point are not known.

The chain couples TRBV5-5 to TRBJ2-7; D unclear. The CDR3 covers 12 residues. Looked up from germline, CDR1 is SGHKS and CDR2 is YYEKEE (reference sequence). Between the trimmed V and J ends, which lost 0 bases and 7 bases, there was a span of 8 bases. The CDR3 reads CASSLGTNEQYF. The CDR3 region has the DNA TGTGCCAGCAGCTTGGGGACGAATGAGCAGTACTTC.

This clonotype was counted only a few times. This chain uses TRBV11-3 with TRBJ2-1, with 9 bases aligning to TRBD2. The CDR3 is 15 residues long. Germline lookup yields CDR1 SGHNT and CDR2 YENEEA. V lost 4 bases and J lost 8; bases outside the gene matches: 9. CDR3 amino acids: CASSWVAGAFDEQFF. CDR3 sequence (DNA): TGTGCCAGCAGCTGGGTAGCGGGAGCCTTCGATGAGCAGTTCTTC.

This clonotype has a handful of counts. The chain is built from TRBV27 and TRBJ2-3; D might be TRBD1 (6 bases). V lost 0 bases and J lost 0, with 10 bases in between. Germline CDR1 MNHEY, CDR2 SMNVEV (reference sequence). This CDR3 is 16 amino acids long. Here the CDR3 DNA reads TGTGCCAGCAGTTTATCAGGACAGCCTAGCACAGATACGCAGTATTTT. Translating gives CASSLSGQPSTDTQYF.

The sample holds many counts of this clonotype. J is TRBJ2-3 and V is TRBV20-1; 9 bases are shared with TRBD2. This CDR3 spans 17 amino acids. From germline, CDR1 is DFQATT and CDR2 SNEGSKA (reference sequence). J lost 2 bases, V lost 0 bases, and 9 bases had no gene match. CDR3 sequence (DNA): TGCAGTGCTAGAGATGGGGCGGCGGGAGGGACCACAGATACGCAGTATTTT. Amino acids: CSARDGAAGGTTDTQYF.

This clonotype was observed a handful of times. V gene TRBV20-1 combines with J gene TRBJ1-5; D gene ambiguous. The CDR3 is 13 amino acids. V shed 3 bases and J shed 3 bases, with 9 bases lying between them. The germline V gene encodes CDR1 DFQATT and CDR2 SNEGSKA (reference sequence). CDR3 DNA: TGCAGTGCTAGCGGGCAATACAATCAGCCCCAGCATTTT. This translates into CSASGQYNQPQHF.

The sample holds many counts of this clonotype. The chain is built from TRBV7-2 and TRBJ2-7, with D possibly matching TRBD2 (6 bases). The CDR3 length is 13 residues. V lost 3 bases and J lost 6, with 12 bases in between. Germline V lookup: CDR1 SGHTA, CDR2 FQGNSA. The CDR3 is CASSFTSSGEQYF. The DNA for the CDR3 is TGTGCCAGCAGCTTTACTAGCTCCGGCGAGCAGTACTTC.

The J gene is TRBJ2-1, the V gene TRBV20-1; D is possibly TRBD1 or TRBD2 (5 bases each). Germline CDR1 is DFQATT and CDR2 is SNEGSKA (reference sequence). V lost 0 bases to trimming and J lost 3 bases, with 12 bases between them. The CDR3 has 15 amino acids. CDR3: CSARDLEGLYNEQFF. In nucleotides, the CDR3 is TGCAGTGCTAGAGATCTTGAGGGGCTCTACAATGAGCAGTTCTTC.

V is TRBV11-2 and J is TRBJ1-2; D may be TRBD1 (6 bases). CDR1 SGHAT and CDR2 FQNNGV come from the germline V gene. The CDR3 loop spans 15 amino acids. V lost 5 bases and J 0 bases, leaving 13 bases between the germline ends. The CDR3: CASSQRDTPNYGYTF. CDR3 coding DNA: TGTGCCAGCAGCCAAAGGGACACCCCTAACTATGGCTACACCTTC.